This entry describes one T cell receptor beta chain. Original methodology: Estimated nucleated cell counts came from reference gene primer amplification. Generated by immunoSEQ multiplex PCR, the TCRdb table keeps only in-frame clones and is missing some. V, J and clone size derive from that table, while D and trimming were established from the DNA sequence. The sample records fewer than 45,000 clones, 80% to 90% being singletons. The source of the sample is a study of blood T cell repertoires in COVID-19. Study in general: The analysed material was cDNA or gDNA that came from T cells, B-cell-depleted T cells, or PBMCs.

This CDR3 is 16 amino acids long. Germline V gene lookup returns CDR1 WNHNN and CDR2 SYGVQD (reference sequence). Losses at the gene ends were 0 bases for V and 5 bases for J; bases not matched to a gene: 3. This chain connects TRBV10-1 to TRBJ2-1; 11 bases line up with TRBD2. Sequencing used peripheral blood. The source of this sequence is a man in his 60s with COVID-19, enrolled during active disease. The CDR3 is CASSESTLAGDNEQFF. DNA of the CDR3: TGCGCCAGCAGTGAGTCGACACTAGCGGGGGACAATGAGCAGTTCTTC.